The source of this T cell receptor (beta chain) is a study of control samples from healthy donors and cancer patients. Germline V gene lookup returns CDR1 MNHEY and CDR2 SVGAGI. The CDR3 is 15 residues long. V lost 6 bases and J lost 2, with 16 bases in between. Method: immunoSEQ multiplex PCR; TCRdb's copy keeps in-frame clones and lacks some. The table has about 30,000 clones, roughly 85% seen once. The chain combines TRBV6-5 with TRBJ1-1, with D unresolved. Material for sequencing was PBMCs. This receptor was identified in a woman aged 55-70 years with head and neck cancer. The CDR3 DNA is TGTGCCAGCAGCGACCCAGCCCGGTTCAACACTGAAGCTTTCTTT. This sequence encodes CASSDPARFNTEAFF.